This TCR beta chain stems from a study of cytomegalovirus exposure and HLA in healthy donors. With regard to this clone: The antigen is undetermined.

V lost 3 bases and J 0 bases, leaving 3 bases between the germline ends. The germline V gene has CDR1 MNHEY and CDR2 SMNVEV (reference sequence). The CDR3 is 13 amino acids. Participants comprised healthy donors of bone marrow. Primers included in the PCR were 60 Vbeta and 13 Jbeta primers. Under the authors' procedure: Later, 80 million or so unique TCR beta chains were counted in an analysis, and about 10 million of them were shared. Sequencing used immunoSEQ multiplex PCR; TCRdb keeps in-frame clones, though not all of them. The V and J calls and clone size were taken over from that table, and D and trimming were inferred from the DNA. The repertoire holds 130,000 to 150,000 clones, with under 90% as singletons. Study outcomes and limitations: Another analysis was done later, and it associated roughly 15,000 TCR beta sequences with HLA alleles at 0.05 false discovery rate. TCR sequences were mostly rare, though some public TCRs occurred in many donors.

The source is a man between 35 and 55 years old in good health and CMV-seronegative. The sample was PBMCs. J is TRBJ2-4 and V is TRBV27; no clear D. In nucleotides, the CDR3 is TGTGCCAGCAGTTTCTCAGCCAAAAACATTCAGTACTTC. This encodes CASSFSAKNIQYF.